A selection of T cell receptor beta chains follows, all from one sample in a study of blood T cell repertoires in COVID-19. TCRdb keeps only in-frame clones here, not all; method: immunoSEQ multiplex PCR. In the table there are about 170,000 clones, 75% to 90% of which are singletons. The sequenced sample consisted of PBMCs or T cells enriched from blood (not recorded which). Source of these receptors: a woman between 50 and 59 years old who had recovered from COVID-19. CDR3s include the opening cysteine and the closing phenylalanine or tryptophan. Fields, in order: D gene, V gene, clone size, J gene, CDR3 protein, CDR3 DNA. A D gene is named only where the DNA matches it firmly. Size tells how often a clone was seen (once, few, many) or the class of an expanded clone, and some rows leave it out.

d_gene: TRBD1; v_gene: TRBV28; abundance: .; j_gene: TRBJ1-5; CDR3aa: CASRGGGGNQPQHF; CDR3nt: TGTGCCAGCAGAGGGGGCGGTGGTAATCAGCCCCAGCATTTT
d_gene: TRBD1; v_gene: TRBV11-2; abundance: .; j_gene: TRBJ1-2; CDR3aa: CASSQRTGQGTYGYTF; CDR3nt: TGTGCCAGCAGCCAGCGGACCGGACAGGGGACCTATGGCTACACCTTC
d_gene: .; v_gene: TRBV11-2; abundance: once; j_gene: TRBJ2-1; CDR3aa: CATRGGGSYNEQFF; CDR3nt: TGTGCCACCCGGGGAGGAGGCTCCTACAATGAGCAGTTCTTC
d_gene: TRBD1; v_gene: TRBV6-2/TRBV6-3; abundance: .; j_gene: TRBJ1-5; CDR3aa: CASSYSPGQGTSQPQHF; CDR3nt: TGTGCCAGCAGCTACTCACCCGGACAGGGGACAAGTCAGCCCCAGCATTTT
d_gene: .; v_gene: TRBV6-6; abundance: .; j_gene: TRBJ2-4; CDR3aa: CASSYRADVAKNIQYF; CDR3nt: TGTGCCAGCAGTTACAGAGCGGATGTAGCCAAAAACATTCAGTACTTC
d_gene: TRBD1; v_gene: TRBV7-3; abundance: once; j_gene: TRBJ1-2; CDR3aa: CASTVPGTGEGYTF; CDR3nt: TGTGCCAGCACCGTGCCCGGGACAGGGGAAGGCTACACCTTC
d_gene: .; v_gene: TRBV25-1; abundance: .; j_gene: TRBJ1-4; CDR3aa: CASSPSQGSGEKLFF; CDR3nt: TGTGCCAGCAGCCCCTCTCAGGGCTCGGGTGAAAAACTGTTTTTT
d_gene: .; v_gene: TRBV7-9; abundance: .; j_gene: TRBJ1-1; CDR3aa: CASSLKQGTEAFF; CDR3nt: TGTGCCAGCAGCTTAAAACAGGGCACTGAAGCTTTCTTT
d_gene: TRBD1; v_gene: TRBV29-1; abundance: .; j_gene: TRBJ1-1; CDR3aa: CSFRQGATEAFF; CDR3nt: TGCAGCTTCCGGCAGGGGGCAACTGAAGCTTTCTTT
d_gene: .; v_gene: TRBV5-1; abundance: once; j_gene: TRBJ2-1; CDR3aa: CASSVQGLNEQFF; CDR3nt: TGCGCCAGCAGCGTACAGGGTTTAAATGAGCAGTTCTTC
d_gene: TRBD2; v_gene: TRBV5-1; abundance: once; j_gene: TRBJ2-1; CDR3aa: CASSDLAGGPIYEQFF; CDR3nt: TGCGCCAGCAGCGATCTAGCGGGAGGGCCTATCTATGAGCAGTTCTTC
d_gene: TRBD1; v_gene: TRBV4-1; abundance: .; j_gene: TRBJ1-5; CDR3aa: CASSWDRKGQPQHF; CDR3nt: TGCGCCAGCAGCTGGGACAGGAAAGGTCAGCCCCAGCATTTT
d_gene: .; v_gene: TRBV18; abundance: .; j_gene: TRBJ2-2; CDR3aa: CASSPPGVTGELFF; CDR3nt: TGTGCCAGCTCACCACCCGGAGTTACCGGGGAGCTGTTTTTT
d_gene: TRBD2; v_gene: TRBV7-2; abundance: .; j_gene: TRBJ2-1; CDR3aa: CASSTRTGGIINEQFF; CDR3nt: TGTGCCAGCAGCACGCGGACGGGAGGGATCATCAATGAGCAGTTCTTC
d_gene: .; v_gene: TRBV3-1/TRBV3-2; abundance: .; j_gene: TRBJ1-3; CDR3aa: CASSQGPTMSTIYF; CDR3nt: TGTGCCAGCAGCCAGGGGCCTACCATGAGCACCATATATTTT
d_gene: TRBD2; v_gene: TRBV2; abundance: .; j_gene: TRBJ2-1; CDR3aa: CASRRLAGSYNEQFF; CDR3nt: TGTGCCAGTAGGAGACTAGCGGGTAGCTACAATGAGCAGTTCTTC
d_gene: TRBD1; v_gene: TRBV2; abundance: .; j_gene: TRBJ2-2; CDR3aa: CASRGTAANTGELFF; CDR3nt: TGTGCCAGCCGAGGGACAGCCGCGAACACCGGGGAGCTGTTTTTT
d_gene: .; v_gene: TRBV4-1; abundance: few; j_gene: TRBJ2-3; CDR3aa: CASSHRDTQYF; CDR3nt: TGCGCCAGCAGCCACCGGGATACGCAGTATTTT
d_gene: TRBD1; v_gene: TRBV4-3; abundance: .; j_gene: TRBJ1-2; CDR3aa: CASSPTDRAIYGYTF; CDR3nt: TGCGCCAGCAGCCCAACTGACAGGGCAATATATGGCTACACCTTC
d_gene: .; v_gene: TRBV10-3; abundance: .; j_gene: TRBJ1-2; CDR3aa: CAISGWTSDSPPGYGYTF; CDR3nt: TGTGCCATCAGTGGGTGGACGTCCGATTCACCTCCGGGGTATGGCTACACCTTC
d_gene: .; v_gene: TRBV5-1; abundance: .; j_gene: TRBJ2-2; CDR3aa: CASSLDSNTGELFF; CDR3nt: TGCGCCAGCAGCCTCGACAGTAACACCGGGGAGCTGTTTTTT
d_gene: .; v_gene: TRBV6-5; abundance: once; j_gene: TRBJ1-4; CDR3aa: CASSSYTNEKLFF; CDR3nt: TGTGCCAGCAGTTCCTACACTAATGAAAAACTGTTTTTT
d_gene: .; v_gene: TRBV4-3; abundance: many; j_gene: TRBJ1-3; CDR3aa: CASSQGASGNTIYF; CDR3nt: TGCGCCAGCAGCCAAGGGGCTTCTGGAAACACCATATATTTT
d_gene: .; v_gene: TRBV25-1; abundance: .; j_gene: TRBJ1-5; CDR3aa: CASSVSGGQPQHF; CDR3nt: TGTGCCAGCAGTGTTTCGGGAGGCCAGCCCCAGCATTTT
d_gene: .; v_gene: TRBV5-6; abundance: .; j_gene: TRBJ1-6; CDR3aa: CASSGGTSYNSPLHF; CDR3nt: TGTGCCAGCTCCGGGGGGACGTCCTATAATTCACCCCTCCACTTT
d_gene: .; v_gene: TRBV2; abundance: .; j_gene: TRBJ1-6; CDR3aa: CASSEDRTYSPLHF; CDR3nt: TGTGCCAGCAGTGAGGACAGAACCTATTCACCCCTCCACTTT
d_gene: TRBD1; v_gene: TRBV9; abundance: .; j_gene: TRBJ2-3; CDR3aa: CASGGQGANTQYF; CDR3nt: TGTGCCAGCGGTGGACAGGGGGCGAATACGCAGTATTTT
d_gene: .; v_gene: TRBV7-2; abundance: .; j_gene: TRBJ1-3; CDR3aa: CASTTSGNTIYF; CDR3nt: TGTGCCAGCACCACATCTGGAAACACCATATATTTT
d_gene: TRBD2; v_gene: TRBV30; abundance: .; j_gene: TRBJ2-3; CDR3aa: CAWSGPAGAAGTQYF; CDR3nt: TGTGCCTGGAGTGGGCCAGCGGGGGCCGCCGGTACGCAGTATTTT
d_gene: .; v_gene: TRBV7-2; abundance: .; j_gene: TRBJ1-1; CDR3aa: CASSSTSGGTEAFF; CDR3nt: TGTGCCAGCAGCTCAACCTCCGGCGGGACTGAAGCTTTCTTT
d_gene: .; v_gene: TRBV28; abundance: .; j_gene: TRBJ1-5; CDR3aa: CASASVSSNQPQHF; CDR3nt: TGTGCCAGCGCCAGCGTGAGCAGCAATCAGCCCCAGCATTTT
d_gene: .; v_gene: TRBV30; abundance: .; j_gene: TRBJ1-1; CDR3aa: CAWSHRLTNTEAFF; CDR3nt: TGTGCCTGGAGTCATCGGCTGACTAACACTGAAGCTTTCTTT
d_gene: TRBD1; v_gene: TRBV6-5; abundance: .; j_gene: TRBJ1-4; CDR3aa: CASSSLLTGSLFF; CDR3nt: TGTGCCAGCAGTTCTCTTCTGACAGGGAGCCTGTTTTTT
d_gene: .; v_gene: TRBV5-1; abundance: .; j_gene: TRBJ1-2; CDR3aa: CASSSQGTGGYTF; CDR3nt: TGCGCCAGCAGCTCCCAGGGGACGGGGGGCTACACCTTC
d_gene: .; v_gene: TRBV27; abundance: .; j_gene: TRBJ1-2; CDR3aa: CASSPTQLWGVYTF; CDR3nt: TGTGCCAGCAGCCCGACTCAACTGTGGGGGGTCTACACCTTC
d_gene: TRBD2; v_gene: TRBV28; abundance: .; j_gene: TRBJ2-5; CDR3aa: CASSLGGPETQYF; CDR3nt: TGTGCCAGCAGTTTGGGAGGGCCGGAGACCCAGTACTTC
d_gene: TRBD1; v_gene: TRBV7-9; abundance: .; j_gene: TRBJ1-4; CDR3aa: CASSSIGTGEDEKLFF; CDR3nt: TGTGCCAGCAGCTCAATAGGGACAGGAGAGGATGAAAAACTGTTTTTT
d_gene: .; v_gene: TRBV27; abundance: .; j_gene: TRBJ2-5; CDR3aa: CASRALGQETQYF; CDR3nt: TGTGCCAGCAGGGCCTTGGGCCAGGAGACCCAGTACTTC
d_gene: TRBD1; v_gene: TRBV29-1; abundance: .; j_gene: TRBJ1-2; CDR3aa: CSVEGSADRGIGYTF; CDR3nt: TGCAGCGTTGAAGGGTCCGCGGACAGGGGGATAGGCTACACCTTC
d_gene: .; v_gene: TRBV14; abundance: .; j_gene: TRBJ2-3; CDR3aa: CASSQDYDRGFGTDTQYF; CDR3nt: TGTGCCAGCAGCCAAGATTACGATAGGGGATTTGGCACAGATACGCAGTATTTT